The entry below gives a single T cell receptor (beta chain) sequence along with its context. No antigen is known for it. This CDR3 is built from 15 residues. V gave up 7 bases and J gave up 0 bases; unmatched junction bases: 6. Germline CDR1 and CDR2: SNHLY and FYNNEI. The PCR made use of 60 Vbeta and 13 Jbeta primers. Some clones are missing from TCRdb's copy, which holds only in-frame ones; the method was immunoSEQ multiplex PCR. The sample includes about 110,000 clones. The sample comes from a study of cytomegalovirus exposure and HLA in healthy donors. The study's findings and limits: TRBV6-2, TRBV6-3 and some other V segments were unresolvable in 87-base-pair reads.

This clonotype originated in a man between 45 and 60 years old in good health and CMV-seronegative. The rearrangement joins TRBV2 to TRBJ1-5; 7 bases line up with TRBD1. Sequencing used PBMCs. The DNA for the CDR3 is TGTGCCAGCACCGGGACAGTTAGTAGCAATCAGCCCCAGCATTTT. It encodes CASTGTVSSNQPQHF. The variable domain in full, with the rest retrieved from reference TRBV2 and TRBJ1-5, is EPEVTQTPSHQVTQMGQEVILRCVPISNHLYFYWYRQILGQKVEFLVSFYNNEISEKSEIFDDQFSVERPDGSNFTLKIRSTKLEDSAMYFCASTGTVSSNQPQHFGDGTRLSIL.